This T cell receptor beta chain was documented in a study of cytomegalovirus exposure and HLA in healthy donors. Study-wide findings and caveats: According to a later analysis, most TCR beta chains associated with CMV appeared HLA-restricted. Prior analysis indicated that the majority of TCR beta V segments exhibited productivity approximately 87% or approximately 30% of the time. For most TCR sequences rarity was the rule, although some public TCRs occurred in many donors. Later analysis associated a missense DCLRE1C variant with TCR beta V- and J-gene trimming.

Details on this clone: Its antigen is not identified.

Germline lookup yields CDR1 SGHAT and CDR2 FQNNGV. V lost 6 bases, J lost 1 base, and 6 bases stayed unmatched. The CDR3 runs 15 residues. Primers: 60 Vbeta forward and 13 Jbeta reverse. Sequencing was performed with immunoSEQ multiplex PCR; in TCRdb, only in-frame clones are kept and a portion is missing. The sample table sets out some 120,000 clones. The V call is TRBV11-2, the J call TRBJ1-2; 9 bases are shared with TRBD1. The sample was PBMCs. This receptor was identified in a man younger than 35 in good health and CMV-seronegative. CDR3 nucleotides: TGTGCCAGCAGAAACACAGGGGGCTTTAACTATGGCTACACCTTC. Translated: CASRNTGGFNYGYTF.